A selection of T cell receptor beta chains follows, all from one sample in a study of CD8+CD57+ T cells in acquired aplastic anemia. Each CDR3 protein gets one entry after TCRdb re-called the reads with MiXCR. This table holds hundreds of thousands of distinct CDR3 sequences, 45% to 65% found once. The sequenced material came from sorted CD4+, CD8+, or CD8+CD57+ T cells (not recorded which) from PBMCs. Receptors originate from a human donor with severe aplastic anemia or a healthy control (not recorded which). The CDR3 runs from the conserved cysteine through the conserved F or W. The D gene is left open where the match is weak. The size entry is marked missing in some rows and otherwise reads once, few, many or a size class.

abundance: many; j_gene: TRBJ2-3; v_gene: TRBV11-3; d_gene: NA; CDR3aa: CASSSDGGDTDTQYF
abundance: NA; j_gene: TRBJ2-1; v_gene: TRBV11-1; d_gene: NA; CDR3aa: CASTNDNEQFF
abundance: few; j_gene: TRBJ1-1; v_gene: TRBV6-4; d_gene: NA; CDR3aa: CVSSDSPLSESNTEAFF
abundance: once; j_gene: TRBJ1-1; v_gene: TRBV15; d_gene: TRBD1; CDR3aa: CATSSSITGGTEAFF
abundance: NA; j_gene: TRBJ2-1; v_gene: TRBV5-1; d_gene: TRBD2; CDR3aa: CASSLSGRENEQFF
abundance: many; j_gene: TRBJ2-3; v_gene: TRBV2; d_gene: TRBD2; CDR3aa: CASSEIGLAGGDTQYF
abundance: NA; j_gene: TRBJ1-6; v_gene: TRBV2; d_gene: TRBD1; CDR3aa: CASSGGQANSPLHF
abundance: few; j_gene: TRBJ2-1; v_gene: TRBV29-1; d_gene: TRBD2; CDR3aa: CSVGQVGGTSSQFF
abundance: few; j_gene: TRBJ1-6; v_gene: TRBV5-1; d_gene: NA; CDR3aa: CASSLDRFDSPLHF
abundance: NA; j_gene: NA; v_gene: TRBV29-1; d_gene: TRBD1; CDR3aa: CSVVPGQLTYEQYF
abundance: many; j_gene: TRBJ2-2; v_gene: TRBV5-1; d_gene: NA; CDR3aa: CASSLRETKGTGELFF
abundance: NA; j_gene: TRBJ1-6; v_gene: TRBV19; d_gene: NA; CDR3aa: CASNPGGGKDSPLHF
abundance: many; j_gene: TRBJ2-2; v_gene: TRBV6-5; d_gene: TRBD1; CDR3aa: CASSPGTATGELFF
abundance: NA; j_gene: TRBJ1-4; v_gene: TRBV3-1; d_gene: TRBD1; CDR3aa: CASSHRQGANEKLFF
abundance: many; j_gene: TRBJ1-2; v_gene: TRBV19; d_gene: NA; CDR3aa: CASSAPKQGFTNYGYTF
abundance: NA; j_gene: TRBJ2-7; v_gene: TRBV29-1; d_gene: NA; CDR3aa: CSVVVIGVGEQYF
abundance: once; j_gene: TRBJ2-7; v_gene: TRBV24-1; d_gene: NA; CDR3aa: CATSDSSVSYEQYF
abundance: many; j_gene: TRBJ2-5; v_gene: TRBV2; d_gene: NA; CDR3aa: CASIIRDSSYF
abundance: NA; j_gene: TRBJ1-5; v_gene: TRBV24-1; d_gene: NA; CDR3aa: CATSEGGNQPQHF
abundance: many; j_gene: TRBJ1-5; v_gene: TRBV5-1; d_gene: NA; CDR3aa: CASSLAGGVNQPQHF
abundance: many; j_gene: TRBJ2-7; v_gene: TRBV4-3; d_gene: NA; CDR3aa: CASSHRQHSSYEQYF
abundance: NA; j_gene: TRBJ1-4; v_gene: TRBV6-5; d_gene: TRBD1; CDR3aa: CASSYSGTGGFEKLFF
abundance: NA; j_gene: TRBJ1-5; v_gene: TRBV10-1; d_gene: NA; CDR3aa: CASSERVQDYSNQPQHF
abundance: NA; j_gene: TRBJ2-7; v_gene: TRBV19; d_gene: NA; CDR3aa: CASSQDYYPYEQYF
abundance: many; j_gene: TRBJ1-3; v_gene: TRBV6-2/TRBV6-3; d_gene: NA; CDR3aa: CASSRTAGNTIYF
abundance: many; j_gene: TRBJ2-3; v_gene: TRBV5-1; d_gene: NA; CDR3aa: CASSLADGTTDTQYF
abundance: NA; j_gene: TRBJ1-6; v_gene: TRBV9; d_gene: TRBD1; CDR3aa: CASSLRTGPGSPPHF
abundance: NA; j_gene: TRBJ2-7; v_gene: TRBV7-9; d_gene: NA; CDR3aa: CASSLTTREQYF
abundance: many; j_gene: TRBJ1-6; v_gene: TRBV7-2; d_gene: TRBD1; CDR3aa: CASSLEQGRSPLHF
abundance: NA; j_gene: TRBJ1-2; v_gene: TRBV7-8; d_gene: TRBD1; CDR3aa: CASSLGWTGDNYGYTF
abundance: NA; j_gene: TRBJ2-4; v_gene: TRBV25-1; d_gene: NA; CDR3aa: CASSAGTSGDIQYF
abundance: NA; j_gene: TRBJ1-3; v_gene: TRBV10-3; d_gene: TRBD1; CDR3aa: CAISESGQGIGNTIYF
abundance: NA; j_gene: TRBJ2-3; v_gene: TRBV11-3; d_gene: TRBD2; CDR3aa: CASSPAPGLGTDTQYF
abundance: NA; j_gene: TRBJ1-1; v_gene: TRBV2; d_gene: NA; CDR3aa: CASSEPGLATAFF
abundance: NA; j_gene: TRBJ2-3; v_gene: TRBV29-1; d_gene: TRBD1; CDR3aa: CSVSGQVRTDTQYF
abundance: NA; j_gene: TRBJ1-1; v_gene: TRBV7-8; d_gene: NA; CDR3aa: CASSLALGGAGTEAFF
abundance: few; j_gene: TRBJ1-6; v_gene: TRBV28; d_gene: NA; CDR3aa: CASSLPLHF
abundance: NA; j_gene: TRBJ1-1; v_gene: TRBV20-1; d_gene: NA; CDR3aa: CRTTEAFF
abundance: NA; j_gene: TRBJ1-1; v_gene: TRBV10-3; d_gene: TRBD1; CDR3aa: CAISASNGQGASKVCTEAFF
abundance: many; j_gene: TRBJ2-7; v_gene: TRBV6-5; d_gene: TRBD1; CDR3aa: CATQGSSYEQYF
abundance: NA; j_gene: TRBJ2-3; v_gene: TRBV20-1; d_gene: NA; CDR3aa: CSASGLTRDGSDTQYF
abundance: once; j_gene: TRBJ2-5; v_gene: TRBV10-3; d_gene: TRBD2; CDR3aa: CAISEPGLAGAQYF
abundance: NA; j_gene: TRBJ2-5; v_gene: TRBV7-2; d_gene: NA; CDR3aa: CASSLGLSGTQYF
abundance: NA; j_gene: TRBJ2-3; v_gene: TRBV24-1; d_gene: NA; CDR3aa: CATSDRTSSGTDTQYF
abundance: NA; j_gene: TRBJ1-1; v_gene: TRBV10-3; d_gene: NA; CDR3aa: CAISYRREGEAFF
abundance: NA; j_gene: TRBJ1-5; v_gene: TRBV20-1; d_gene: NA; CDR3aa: CSATQQDQPQHF
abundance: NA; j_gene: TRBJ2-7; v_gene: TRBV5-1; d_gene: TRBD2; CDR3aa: CASSLLSPGLASYEQYF
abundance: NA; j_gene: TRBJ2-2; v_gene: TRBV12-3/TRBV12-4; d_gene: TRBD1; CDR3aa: CASSFGQVTGELFF
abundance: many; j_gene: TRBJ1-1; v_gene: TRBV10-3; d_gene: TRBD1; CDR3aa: CAISEWLGQGGTEAFF
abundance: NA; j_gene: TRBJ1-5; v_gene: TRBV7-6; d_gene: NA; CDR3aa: CASSPGKGLSNQPQHF
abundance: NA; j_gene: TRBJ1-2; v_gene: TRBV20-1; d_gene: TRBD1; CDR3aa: CSATGTGGAYGYTF
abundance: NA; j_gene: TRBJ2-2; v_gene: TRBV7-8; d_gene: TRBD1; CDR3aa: CASSPDRGHSGNTVYF
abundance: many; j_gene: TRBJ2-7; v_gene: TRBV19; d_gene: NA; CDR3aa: CASSGRAGAKKSSYEQYF
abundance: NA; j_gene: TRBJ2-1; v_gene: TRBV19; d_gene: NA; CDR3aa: CASSIRNNEQFF
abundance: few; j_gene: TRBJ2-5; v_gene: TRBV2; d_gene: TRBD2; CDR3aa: CASRKGLAGEGETQYF
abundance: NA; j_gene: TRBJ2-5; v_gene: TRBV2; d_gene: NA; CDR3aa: CASSSSGGNTGEGETQYF
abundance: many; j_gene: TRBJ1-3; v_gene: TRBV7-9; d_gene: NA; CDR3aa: CASASGGPKRDTIYF
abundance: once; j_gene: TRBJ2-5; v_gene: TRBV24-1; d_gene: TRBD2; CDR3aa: CATSDPLLGGGAGETQYF
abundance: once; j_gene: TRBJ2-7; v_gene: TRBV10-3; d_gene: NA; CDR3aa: CAISVRGAEVKQYF
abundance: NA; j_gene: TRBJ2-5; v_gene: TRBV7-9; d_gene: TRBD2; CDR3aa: CASSLPGLAGEGETQYF